The 24 T cell receptor beta chains listed next were all sequenced from one sample in a study of blood T cell repertoires in COVID-19. Produced via immunoSEQ multiplex PCR; TCRdb's table is partial and in-frame only. The sample includes 150,000 or so clones, roughly 84% of them seen just once. The sequenced material came from peripheral blood. The receptors stem from an older woman with acute or convalescent COVID-19.

CDR3 DNA: TGTGCCAGCAGGCAGATAGCGGGAGGGGCTGAGACCCAGTACTTC. It is translated as CASRQIAGGAETQYF. The chain links TRBV28 to TRBJ2-5, with 11 bases matching TRBD2. The germline V gene encodes CDR1 MDHEN and CDR2 SYDVKM. The CDR3 totals 15 residues. The V and J ends lost 6 bases and 5 bases, in that order; junction bases with no gene match: 8.

This clone was seen more than once but under ten times. The rearrangement joins TRBV6-5 to TRBJ2-5; 9 bases fit TRBD2. V lost 7 bases and J lost 3; bases outside the gene matches: 6. The CDR3 is 14 amino acids. Per the germline V gene, CDR1 is MNHEY and CDR2 is SVGAGI. This chain's CDR3 is CASNRREGKETQYF. The CDR3 coding sequence is TGTGCCAGCAACCGGCGGGAGGGAAAAGAGACCCAGTACTTC.

The chain couples TRBV5-5 to TRBJ2-1; D is perhaps TRBD2 (7 bases). Germline V gene data show CDR1 as SGHKS and CDR2 as YYEKEE (reference sequence). The CDR3 covers 18 residues. V shed 0 bases and J shed 1 base, with 17 bases lying between them. CDR3 sequence (DNA): TGTGCCAGCAGCTTGGTGTCGGGGGGCAGTTTTTCCTACAATGAGCAGTTCTTC. Translated, it gives CASSLVSGGSFSYNEQFF.

This chain connects TRBV10-3 to TRBJ2-1; D gene ambiguous. Trimming stripped 3 bases from V and 1 base from J, with 4 bases between. This CDR3 has 13 residues. Per the germline V gene, CDR1 is ENHRY and CDR2 is SYGVKD. CDR3 sequence reads: CAISDQSYNEQFF. The CDR3 DNA follows: TGTGCCATCAGTGACCAGTCCTACAATGAGCAGTTCTTC.

The chain is built from TRBV28 and TRBJ2-3, with D uncertain. The germline gives CDR1 MDHEN, CDR2 SYDVKM. V dropped 3 bases and J dropped 0 bases, with 7 bases sitting between them. CDR3 length: 14 amino acids. The CDR3 region has the DNA TGTGCCAGCAGTTTTGAGACTAGCACAGATACGCAGTATTTT. As protein: CASSFETSTDTQYF.

The gene calls are TRBV7-9 and TRBJ2-5; 8 bases fit TRBD1. The CDR3 loop spans 16 amino acids. Germline V lookup: CDR1 SEHNR, CDR2 FQNEAQ (reference sequence). Trimming took 4 bases from V and 5 from J; bases not matched to a gene: 12. CDR3 region: CASSSRGRVVGETQYF. The CDR3 DNA reads TGTGCCAGCAGCTCCAGGGGGCGGGTAGTTGGGGAGACCCAGTACTTC.

The chain links TRBV6-5 to TRBJ1-1, with D tentatively TRBD1 (6 bases). Trimming removed 7 bases from V and 11 bases from J, with 23 bases in between. The CDR3 is made up of 14 amino acids. Germline assignment: CDR1 MNHEY and CDR2 SVGAGI. As DNA, the CDR3 is TGTGCCAGCAACACAGGGCCAAACCCACGTGGGGCTTTCTTT. Protein sequence: CASNTGPNPRGAFF.

The chain combines TRBV6-5 with TRBJ1-1, with D hard to call. The CDR3 runs to 13 residues. The V and J ends lost 6 bases and 4 bases respectively, with 12 bases between them. The germline V gene encodes CDR1 MNHEY and CDR2 SVGAGI. The DNA for the CDR3 is TGTGCCAGCAGAAGACCGGGTCGCACTGAAGCTTTCTTT. Residues: CASRRPGRTEAFF.

V is TRBV6-2 or TRBV6-3 and J is TRBJ1-5; D is uncertain. The germline gives CDR1 MNHEY, CDR2 SVGEGT. V lost 3 bases, J lost 0 bases, and 6 bases lay in between. The CDR3 length is 14 residues. The CDR3 is CASSYRYSNQPQHF. CDR3 coding DNA: TGTGCCAGCAGTTATCGGTATAGCAATCAGCCCCAGCATTTT.

J is TRBJ2-1 and V is TRBV7-9; the match to TRBD2 covers 10 bases. CDR1 and CDR2 (germline): SEHNR, FQNEAQ (reference sequence). The trim removed 5 bases at V and 8 bases at J, leaving 12 bases unmatched. The length of the CDR3 is 16 residues. The CDR3 is CASSEASGRDTDEQFF. The CDR3, as DNA: TGTGCCAGCAGCGAAGCTAGCGGGAGAGATACGGATGAGCAGTTCTTC.

V and J are TRBV9 and TRBJ2-7; D gene uncertain. Germline V lookup: CDR1 SGDLS, CDR2 YYNGEE. The CDR3 sequence is 14 residues long. Deletions cut 2 bases from V and 0 bases from J, with 9 bases between. In DNA, the CDR3 is TGTGCCAGCAGCGTGTACAGCACCTCCTACGAGCAGTACTTC. Translation: CASSVYSTSYEQYF.

CDR3 coding DNA: TGTGCCAGCAGCCAAAGGGGGCGGAAAATCCCCCATGAGCAGTTCTTC. Amino acids: CASSQRGRKIPHEQFF. The chain combines TRBV3-1 (or the pseudogene TRBV3-2) with TRBJ2-1; TRBD1 aligns across 7 bases. The V and J ends lost 2 bases and 8 bases, in that order; junction bases with no gene match: 12. This CDR3 spans 16 amino acids. Germline CDR1 LGHDT, CDR2 YNNKEL (reference sequence).

This clone was picked up a small number of times. The CDR3 DNA reads as TGTGCCAGCAGGCGGACAGTTGCCTATGGCTACACCTTC. Translating it yields CASRRTVAYGYTF. This chain connects TRBV6-5 to TRBJ1-2; TRBD1 is a possible D gene (6 bases). The V and J ends lost 6 bases and 4 bases respectively, with 12 bases between them. The germline gives CDR1 MNHEY, CDR2 SVGAGI. This CDR3 has 13 amino acids.

The chain recombines TRBV28 with TRBJ2-7; maybe TRBD2 (6 bases). The CDR3 spans 13 residues. V lost 5 bases and J lost 3, with 11 bases in between. The germline CDR1 and CDR2 sequences are MDHEN and SYDVKM. The CDR3 DNA reads TGTGCCAGCAGTCCCGGGGAGGACTACGAGCAGTACTTC. It translates to CASSPGEDYEQYF.

The chain joins TRBV28 to TRBJ2-3; maybe TRBD1 (7 bases). V was shortened by 3 bases and J by 6 bases, with 13 bases between the two germline ends. This CDR3 contains 14 residues. Germline CDR1 MDHEN, CDR2 SYDVKM. The CDR3 is CASSLQGGSDTQYF. CDR3 DNA: TGTGCCAGCAGTTTGCAGGGGGGTTCCGATACGCAGTATTTT.

The rearrangement links TRBV30 to TRBJ1-2; no firm D call. V lost 3 bases and J 4 bases, leaving 12 bases between the germline ends. The CDR3 spans 13 residues. CDR1 GTSNPN and CDR2 SVGIG come from the germline V gene (reference sequence). CDR3 residues: CAWSKGSGYGYTF. The CDR3 nucleotides read TGTGCCTGGAGCAAAGGGAGTGGCTATGGCTACACCTTC.

CDR3 amino acids: CASSARTSGGSGAQYF. In DNA form, the CDR3 reads TGTGCCAGCAGCGCTCGGACTAGCGGGGGTTCGGGGGCCCAGTACTTC. The chain recombines TRBV9 with TRBJ2-5; 13 nucleotides align to TRBD2. There are 16 residues in the CDR3. The V gene end was trimmed by 3 bases and the J gene end by 9 bases; junction bases not matched to a gene: 11. Per germline, CDR1 SGDLS and CDR2 YYNGEE.

The genes are TRBV28 and TRBJ2-3, with TRBD1 identical over 7 bases. Losses at the gene ends were 10 bases for V and 4 bases for J; bases not matched to a gene: 5. The CDR3 covers 12 residues. Germline-derived CDR1 and CDR2 are MDHEN and SYDVKM. The CDR3 region is CATDRAPDTQYF. In nucleotides, the CDR3 is TGTGCCACCGACAGGGCGCCAGATACGCAGTATTTT.

The chain is built from TRBV11-3 and TRBJ1-6, with D possibly TRBD1 on 6 matching bases. The length of the CDR3 is 14 residues. Trimming took off 5 bases at V and 7 bases at J, with 12 bases between the two ends. Germline CDR1 reads SGHNT; CDR2 reads YENEEA. The CDR3 region is CASSPRTENSPLHF. CDR3 bases: TGTGCCAGCAGCCCTCGGACAGAGAATTCACCCCTCCACTTT. Together with reference TRBV11-3 and TRBJ1-6, the CDR3 gives the full variable domain: EAGVVQSPRYKIIEKKQPVAFWCNPISGHNTLYWYLQNLGQGPELLIRYENEEAVDDSQLPKDRFSAERLKGVDSTLKIQPAELGDSAVYLCASSPRTENSPLHFGNGTRLTVT.

This sequence joins TRBV4-1 and TRBJ1-1; D gene ambiguous. Germline-derived CDR1 and CDR2 are MGHRA and YSYEKL. Trimming stripped 4 bases from V and 0 bases from J, with 6 bases between. The CDR3 is made up of 13 amino acids. CDR3 protein: CASSLRMNTEAFF. Here the CDR3 DNA reads TGCGCCAGCAGCCTCAGGATGAACACTGAAGCTTTCTTT.

This clone was counted once. The chain combines TRBV23-1 with TRBJ1-6; no clear D. TRBV23-1 qualifies as an ORF whose function is uncertain. CDR3 size: 16 residues. V shed 8 bases and J shed 5 bases, with 19 bases lying between them. CDR3 sequence reads: CASLPTMAADNSPLHF. DNA of the CDR3: TGCGCCAGCCTACCCACCATGGCAGCGGATAATTCACCCCTCCACTTT.

The chain links TRBV5-1 to TRBJ2-1; D unclear. Germline V gene lookup returns CDR1 SGHRS and CDR2 YFSETQ. V lost 0 bases, J lost 6 bases, and 4 bases lay in between. CDR3 length equals 12 residues. The CDR3 region is CASSLAFNEQFF. In nucleotides, the CDR3 is TGCGCCAGCAGCTTGGCGTTCAATGAGCAGTTCTTC.

V gene TRBV7-9 combines with J gene TRBJ2-7, with a possible D match to TRBD1 (6 bases). The CDR3 consists of 14 residues. The V and J ends lost 5 bases and 2 bases respectively, with 13 bases between them. The germline gives CDR1 SEHNR, CDR2 FQNEAQ (reference sequence). The CDR3 sequence: CASSPVYRAYEQYF. The DNA for the CDR3 is TGTGCCAGCAGCCCCGTTTACAGGGCCTACGAGCAGTACTTC.

The chain employs TRBV7-6 and TRBJ2-7, with D possibly TRBD2 on 6 matching bases. Trimming left V 6 bases short and J 2 bases short, with 14 bases between. The CDR3 sequence is 14 residues long. CDR1 and CDR2 from the germline V gene are SGHVS and FNYEAQ. CDR3 sequence reads: CASRPPTRAYEQYF. Written as DNA, the CDR3 is TGTGCCAGCAGACCGCCGACTAGGGCCTACGAGCAGTACTTC.